The 17 T cell receptor beta chains presented below share a single source sample, sequenced in a study of T cell responses to AZD1222 COVID-19 vaccine. TCRdb keeps only in-frame clones here, not all; method: immunoSEQ multiplex PCR. The sample gives about 84,000 clones, around 87% of which show up once; roughly 32% is in the top ten. The starting material was peripheral blood, obtained on day 0 of AZD1222 vaccination. Source of these receptors: an adult in good health.

The rearrangement joins TRBV6-5 to TRBJ1-2; 7 nucleotides agree with TRBD1. Germline CDR1 MNHEY, CDR2 SVGAGI. With V trimmed by 2 bases and J by 8 bases, 8 bases remained unmatched. The CDR3 length is 14 residues. The CDR3 loop reads CASSYHRGWGGYTF. The CDR3 region has the DNA TGTGCCAGCAGTTACCACAGGGGATGGGGAGGCTACACCTTC.

The J gene is TRBJ2-1, the V gene TRBV28, with 7 nucleotides matching TRBD2. CDR3 length equals 13 residues. The trim removed 6 bases at V and 3 bases at J, leaving 2 bases unmatched. CDR1 and CDR2 (germline): MDHEN, SYDVKM. The DNA for the CDR3 is TGTGCCAGCAGGCGGGAGAACTACAATGAGCAGTTCTTC. This translates into CASRRENYNEQFF.

Notes on this clone: Within the sample, other DNA sequences also encode this same CDR3. The chain has TRBV5-1 and TRBJ1-5; TRBD1 is a possible D gene (5 bases). Germline V gene data show CDR1 as SGHRS and CDR2 as YFSETQ. The germline V and J ends were trimmed by 0 bases and 0 bases, with 7 bases remaining between them. The CDR3 totals 15 residues. The CDR3: CASSLVGGSNQPQHF. The CDR3 nucleotides are TGCGCCAGCAGCTTGGTTGGGGGTAGCAATCAGCCCCAGCATTTT.

The chain recombines TRBV7-2 with TRBJ1-5, with D maybe TRBD1 (5 bases). This CDR3 contains 15 residues. V gave up 4 bases and J gave up 2 bases, with 12 bases separating them. Germline V gene lookup returns CDR1 SGHTA and CDR2 FQGNSA. CDR3 in amino acids: CASSSSGAGNQPQHF. DNA for the CDR3: TGTGCCAGCAGCTCCTCCGGGGCAGGCAATCAGCCCCAGCATTTT.

The CDR3 DNA reads as TGTGCCAGCAGCGAGGGTATTTCCTACGAGCAGTACTTC. This gives the protein CASSEGISYEQYF. The genes are TRBV9 and TRBJ2-7; D not certain. Per germline, CDR1 SGDLS and CDR2 YYNGEE. This CDR3 comprises 13 residues. Trimming removed 3 bases from V and 1 base from J, with 8 bases in between.

The chain recombines TRBV6-5 with TRBJ1-6; 9 positions match TRBD1. The CDR3 is 14 residues long. V shed 6 bases, J shed 11 bases, and the junction held 8 bases outside the gene matches. Per the germline V gene, CDR1 is MNHEY and CDR2 is SVGAGI. The CDR3 DNA is TGTGCCAGCAGAAATGACAGGGGGGGCGCACCCCTCCACTTT. Translated: CASRNDRGGAPLHF.

V gene TRBV7-9 combines with J gene TRBJ2-7; D gene unclear. Germline V lookup: CDR1 SEHNR, CDR2 FQNEAQ (reference sequence). V was cut by 6 bases and J by 3 bases, with 9 bases left in between. This CDR3 spans 12 amino acids. CDR3 loop: CASSYASYEQYF. DNA of the CDR3: TGTGCCAGCAGTTACGCTAGCTACGAGCAGTACTTC.

The rearrangement uses TRBV23-1 and TRBJ2-2; a weak D match, TRBD2 (5 bases). TRBV23-1 has ORF status, its function being uncertain. CDR3 length equals 16 residues. With 0 bases removed from V and 4 bases from J, the gap between germline ends came to 12 bases. As DNA, the CDR3 is TGCGCCAGCAGTCAATCAAGACGGGCGGGCACCGGGGAGCTGTTTTTT. Translated, it gives CASSQSRRAGTGELFF.

This chain joins TRBV18 and TRBJ2-1; D is ambiguous. With 4 bases removed from V and 8 bases from J, the gap between germline ends came to 18 bases. Per germline, CDR1 KGHSH and CDR2 LQKENI. CDR3 length: 15 residues. The CDR3 region is CASSLLKAASDEQFF. The CDR3, as DNA: TGTGCCAGCTCACTTCTGAAGGCGGCGTCAGATGAGCAGTTCTTC.

This clone has a single count. The V call is TRBV5-1, the J call TRBJ2-5; 9 nucleotides line up with TRBD2. V gave up 4 bases and J gave up 4 bases; unmatched junction bases: 8. Germline values: CDR1 SGHRS, CDR2 YFSETQ. This CDR3 contains 15 residues. CDR3 coding DNA: TGCGCCAGCAGCCCAGACCGACTAGCGGCAGAGACCCAGTACTTC. Its translation is CASSPDRLAAETQYF.

The CDR3 DNA sequence: TGTGCCAGCAGCCCCAGTGGCGGGAGGGCCCTCGGAGAGACCCAGTACTTC. Residues: CASSPSGGRALGETQYF. The rearrangement uses TRBV5-6 and TRBJ2-5, with 9 bases fitting TRBD2. Trimming removed 4 bases from V and 4 bases from J; junction bases left unmatched: 14. Germline V gene data show CDR1 as SGHDT and CDR2 as YYEEEE. The CDR3 runs to 17 residues.

The chain employs TRBV28 and TRBJ2-1, with 8 bases that match TRBD2. V shed 5 bases, J shed 9 bases, and the junction held 12 bases outside the gene matches. Germline V CDR1 and CDR2: MDHEN, SYDVKM. The length of the CDR3 is 15 residues. DNA for the CDR3: TGTGCCAGCAGTGGGTCGGGAGGGTCCCGTTTTGAGCAGTTCTTC. Protein: CASSGSGGSRFEQFF.

This clone is a singleton in its sample. The gene calls are TRBV27 and TRBJ2-1, with D tentatively TRBD2 (6 bases). Trimming shortened V by 10 bases and J by 6 bases, and 16 bases separated the two germline ends. CDR3 length: 13 residues. The germline V gene has CDR1 MNHEY and CDR2 SMNVEV (reference sequence). The CDR3 protein is CATSRSGFNEQFF. As DNA, the CDR3 is TGTGCCACCTCACGCAGCGGGTTCAATGAGCAGTTCTTC.

This clone was observed a single time. The chain links TRBV25-1 to TRBJ2-2; D may be TRBD1 or TRBD2 (7 bases each). The V gene's germline CDR1 is MGHDK and CDR2 SYGVNS. Trimming cost V 4 bases and J 3 bases, with 18 bases left between them. The CDR3 runs 17 residues. The CDR3: CASSGRGGGRYTGELFF. As DNA, the CDR3 is TGTGCCAGCAGTGGAAGGGGAGGGGGCCGATACACCGGGGAGCTGTTTTTT.

V and J are TRBV6-1 and TRBJ2-1; no definite D call. Germline V gives CDR1 MNHNS, CDR2 SASEGT. V gave up 7 bases and J gave up 5 bases, with 9 bases separating them. The CDR3 contains 12 residues. CDR3 nucleotide sequence: TGTGCCAGCAACCCAGCTAACAATGAGCAGTTCTTC. Translated: CASNPANNEQFF.

This clone was detected only once. The rearrangement joins TRBV10-3 to TRBJ2-7, with TRBD2 matching 12 bases. Germline CDR1 and CDR2: ENHRY and SYGVKD. V shed 6 bases, J shed 5 bases, and the junction held 11 bases outside the gene matches. The length of the CDR3 is 16 residues. In DNA form, the CDR3 reads TGTGCCATCAGACCTAGAGGTCTAGCGGGAGGGGACGAGCAGTACTTC. Its protein product is CAIRPRGLAGGDEQYF.

This chain joins TRBV18 and TRBJ1-1; 8 nucleotides agree with TRBD1. In germline, CDR1 is KGHSH, CDR2 LQKENI. This CDR3 is 15 amino acids long. V trimming: 4 bases; J trimming: 3 bases; junction bases outside the gene matches: 7. This CDR3 reads CASSRRTGQDTEAFF. The DNA for the CDR3 is TGTGCCAGCTCACGAAGGACAGGGCAAGACACTGAAGCTTTCTTT.